These 12 T cell receptor beta chains were all obtained from the same sample, sequenced in a study of cytomegalovirus exposure and HLA in healthy donors. Primers: 60 Vbeta forward and 13 Jbeta reverse. Profiling relied on immunoSEQ multiplex PCR, and the TCRdb table lists in-frame clones only, not all of them. The table shows 160,000 or so clones, with over 80% occurring only once. The sequenced material came from PBMCs. These receptors came from a woman under 30 in good health and CMV-seronegative.

V gene TRBV4-2 combines with J gene TRBJ2-2; TRBD2 matches 7 bases. The CDR3 totals 15 residues. With 3 bases clipped from V and 0 bases from J, the junction kept 1 base outside the gene matches. The germline CDR1 and CDR2 sequences are LGHNA and YNFKEQ. The CDR3, as DNA: TGTGCCAGCAGCCATGGGGGGGCGAACACCGGGGAGCTGTTTTTT. Translated, it gives CASSHGGANTGELFF.

In this sample, this clone turned up once. The V and J genes are TRBV5-1 and TRBJ1-1, with a possible D match to TRBD1 (5 bases). Trimming shortened V by 4 bases and J by 3 bases, and 16 bases separated the two germline ends. CDR1 is SGHRS, CDR2 YFSETQ, per germline. This CDR3 spans 15 amino acids. The CDR3 nucleotides are TGCGCCAGCAGCCTACAGCGGGGCAAAGACACTGAAGCTTTCTTT. It encodes CASSLQRGKDTEAFF.

V is TRBV19 and J is TRBJ1-2; 7 bases are a match to TRBD1. CDR1 is LNHDA, CDR2 SQIVND, per germline (reference sequence). CDR3 length: 15 amino acids. V lost 1 base to trimming and J lost 5 bases; unmatched junction nucleotides: 7. Here the CDR3 reads CASSIGGGGHYGYTF. The CDR3 coding sequence is TGTGCCAGTAGTATAGGAGGGGGCGGACATTATGGCTACACCTTC. Drawing the rest from reference TRBV19 and TRBJ1-2, the complete variable domain is DGGITQSPKYLFRKEGQNVTLSCEQNLNHDAMYWYRQDPGQGLRLIYYSQIVNDFQKGDIAEGYSVSREKKESFPLTVTSAQKNPTAFYLCASSIGGGGHYGYTFGSGTRLTVV.

This chain connects TRBV28 to TRBJ1-2; 9 bases are a match to TRBD1. V trimming: 7 bases; J trimming: 2 bases; junction bases outside the gene matches: 8. Germline CDR1 MDHEN, CDR2 SYDVKM. This CDR3 is 15 amino acids long. The CDR3 DNA is TGTGCCAGCAACTTACCGGGACAGGGAAACTATGGCTACACCTTC. It is translated as CASNLPGQGNYGYTF.

This chain uses TRBV25-1 with TRBJ1-1, with 9 nucleotides matching TRBD1. This CDR3 spans 15 amino acids. Germline V CDR1 and CDR2: MGHDK, SYGVNS. The V segment lost 4 bases and the J segment 4 bases; nucleotides outside the gene matches: 7. This CDR3 is CASSVGTGIGTEAFF. In nucleotides, the CDR3 is TGTGCCAGCAGTGTGGGGACAGGGATTGGCACTGAAGCTTTCTTT.

The chain combines TRBV7-8 with TRBJ1-6; 8 bases agree with TRBD1. Germline-derived CDR1 and CDR2 are SGHVS and FQNEAQ. V lost 5 bases, J lost 4 bases, and 4 bases stayed unmatched. This CDR3 contains 15 residues. CDR3 loop: CASSTGQGYNSPLHF. The CDR3 DNA follows: TGTGCCAGCAGCACCGGACAGGGTTATAATTCACCCCTCCACTTT.

The chain combines TRBV13 with TRBJ1-1, with 11 bases aligning to TRBD1. After removal of 0 bases from V and 3 bases from J, the junction contained 6 bases not matched to a gene. This CDR3 comprises 17 residues. The germline V gene has CDR1 PRHDT and CDR2 FYEKMQ (reference sequence). Here the CDR3 DNA reads TGTGCCAGCAGCTTAGGTGGGACAGGGGGGACGTACACTGAAGCTTTCTTT. It yields the protein CASSLGGTGGTYTEAFF.

This clone occurred once. The genes are TRBV29-1 and TRBJ1-1; D is perhaps TRBD1 (5 bases). In germline, CDR1 is SQVTM, CDR2 ANQGSEA. CDR3 length: 12 residues. Trimming pared 4 bases from V and 3 bases from J, leaving 9 bases between. This CDR3 is CSVGGDYTEAFF. The CDR3 bases are TGCAGCGTTGGGGGGGATTACACTGAAGCTTTCTTT.

This clone appeared once. The rearrangement uses TRBV30 and TRBJ2-7, with 7 bases lining up with TRBD1. Trimming cost V 2 bases and J 4 bases; bases outside gene matches: 2. CDR1 is GTSNPN, CDR2 SVGIG, per germline (reference sequence). This CDR3 contains 12 residues. CDR3 nucleotide sequence: TGTGCCTGGAGTCTCAGGGGGTACGAGCAGTACTTC. It is translated as CAWSLRGYEQYF.

The chain joins TRBV6-5 to TRBJ1-3; D uncertain. Germline CDR1 is MNHEY and CDR2 is SVGAGI. V shed 0 bases and J shed 4 bases, with 13 bases lying between them. CDR3 size: 16 residues. In DNA form, the CDR3 reads TGTGCCAGCAGTTACTCGATAGGACCGGGAGGAAACACCATATATTTT. Residues: CASSYSIGPGGNTIYF.

This rearrangement joins TRBV27 to TRBJ2-3; the D is unclear. Trimming pared 6 bases from V and 1 base from J, leaving 11 bases between. The CDR3 is made up of 14 amino acids. Germline V gives CDR1 MNHEY, CDR2 SMNVEV (reference sequence). The CDR3 region has the DNA TGTGCCAGCAGCCAGAGACTCCGCACAGATACGCAGTATTTT. Protein sequence: CASSQRLRTDTQYF.

This clone came up a few times. This chain joins TRBV6-1 and TRBJ1-1, with a possible D match to TRBD1 (6 bases). Trimming cost V 6 bases and J 1 base, with 9 bases left between them. CDR1 is MNHNS, CDR2 SASEGT, per germline. This CDR3 has 13 amino acids. CDR3 bases: TGTGCCAGCAGCGAGGACAGGAACACTGAAGCTTTCTTT. Amino acid sequence: CASSEDRNTEAFF.